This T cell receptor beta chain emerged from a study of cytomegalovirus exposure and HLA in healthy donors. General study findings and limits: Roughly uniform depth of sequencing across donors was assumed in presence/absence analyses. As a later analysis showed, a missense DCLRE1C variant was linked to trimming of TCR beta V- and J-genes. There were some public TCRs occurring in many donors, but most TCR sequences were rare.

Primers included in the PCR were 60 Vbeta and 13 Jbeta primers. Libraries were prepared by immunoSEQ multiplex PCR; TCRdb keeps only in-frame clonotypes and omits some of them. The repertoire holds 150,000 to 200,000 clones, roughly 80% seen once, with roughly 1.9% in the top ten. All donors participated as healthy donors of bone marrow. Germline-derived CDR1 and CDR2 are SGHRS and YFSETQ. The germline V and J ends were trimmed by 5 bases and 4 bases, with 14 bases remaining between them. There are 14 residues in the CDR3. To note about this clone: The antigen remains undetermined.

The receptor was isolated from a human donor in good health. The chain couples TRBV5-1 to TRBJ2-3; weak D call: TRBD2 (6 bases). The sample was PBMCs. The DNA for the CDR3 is TGCGCCAGCAGAGGGCGGGGAGTACCAGATACGCAGTATTTT. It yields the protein CASRGRGVPDTQYF.